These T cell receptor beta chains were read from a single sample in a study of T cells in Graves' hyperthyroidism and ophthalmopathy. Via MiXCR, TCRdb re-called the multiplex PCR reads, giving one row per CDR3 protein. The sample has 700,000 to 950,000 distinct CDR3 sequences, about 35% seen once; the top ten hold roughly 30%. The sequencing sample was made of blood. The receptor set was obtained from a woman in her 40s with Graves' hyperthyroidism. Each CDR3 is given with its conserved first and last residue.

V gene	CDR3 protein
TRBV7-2	CASSWYSTEAFF
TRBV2	CASSGQGLGSPLHF
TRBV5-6	CASSFFQGKGEAFF
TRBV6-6	CASSLQGYGETQYF
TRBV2	CASSDTPNYGYTF
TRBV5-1	CASSQDLKVSETQYF
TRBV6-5	CASSEVFVTFYEQYF
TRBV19	CASRSNGGRQPQHF
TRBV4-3	CASRHIAGGQETQYF
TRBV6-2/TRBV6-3	CASGTRHRGYTF
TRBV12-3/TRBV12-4	CASTSGIIYF
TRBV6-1	CASSLNEKLLF
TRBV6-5	CATRRDKALDGYTF
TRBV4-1	CASSQEGSRSPLHF
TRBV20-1	CSAITRSSYEQYF
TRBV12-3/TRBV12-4	CASSSLLGTGETSGGDETQYF
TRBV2	CASSEDNSNQPQHF
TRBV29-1	CSVEDRRDRGGYGYTF
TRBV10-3	CAIGDATDTQYF
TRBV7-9	CASSQAEAGLSNQPQHF
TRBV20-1	CSGRQSFGEQYF
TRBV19	CASSFGTEIDGYTF
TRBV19	CASSMKVAGANVLTF
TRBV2	CASSPRDKNQPQHF
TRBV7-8	CASSQGRGLRVTEAFF
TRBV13	CAILLPREQYF
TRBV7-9	CASSSLGEQFF
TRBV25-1	CASSERHGDYGYTF
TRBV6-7	CASSSPGLGVPYEQYF
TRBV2	CASNGQGVYEQYF
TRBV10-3	CAISDAVEYEQYF
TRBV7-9	CASSRVVRDSTYEQYF
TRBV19	CASSTGVPGEQYF
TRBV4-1	CASSQVSREDGYTF
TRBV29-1	CSVVGTSGYEQYF
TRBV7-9	CASSQEDRVSTEAFF
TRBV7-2	CASSIVRGGTYEQYF
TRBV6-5	CASSYSAGTWDGYTF
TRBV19	CASSLGQGATGYTF
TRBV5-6	CASSLTGKTYEQYF
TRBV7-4	CASTNRPPETGKGYTF
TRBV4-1	CASSQDAAGAPYGYTF
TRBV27	CASRRGTRETQYF
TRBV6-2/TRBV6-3	CASTTGAGGAYEQYF
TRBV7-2	CASSLPGHGYTF
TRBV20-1	CSARGKQGYEQFF
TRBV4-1	CASSPPPAGHYYGYTF
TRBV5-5	CASSGTGLTNEKLFF